A selection of T cell receptor beta chains follows, all from one sample in a study of T cell repertoires in cytomegalovirus infection. TCRdb re-called the reads through MiXCR, storing one row per CDR3 protein. Altogether 400,000 or so distinct CDR3 sequences are present, about a sixth being singletons, with the ten largest covering 7.5% to 9%. The source material was PBMCs. These receptors were taken from a human donor in good health (CMV status not recorded). Some clones in this sample may be carry-over from other donors' samples. The CDR3 runs from the conserved cysteine through the conserved F or W. Fields, in order: J gene, clone size, V gene, D gene, CDR3 protein, CDR3 DNA. A D gene is named only where the DNA matches it firmly. A row's size may be missing; if present it is once, few, many or a size class.

>TRBJ2-5|many|TRBV7-2|TRBD1
CASSGGDRKETQYF
TGTGCCAGCAGCGGAGGGGACAGGAAAGAGACCCAGTACTTC
>TRBJ2-2|many|TRBV12-3/TRBV12-4|-
CASSVSKNLQSGELFF
TGTGCCAGCAGCGTCTCTAAGAATTTGCAGTCCGGGGAGCTGTTTTTT
>TRBJ1-6|many|TRBV12-3/TRBV12-4|-
CASTKSGSYNSPLHF
TGTGCCAGCACTAAATCGGGGTCCTATAATTCACCCCTCCACTTT
>TRBJ1-1|many|TRBV7-9|-
CASSFTGRRRTEAFF
TGTGCCAGCAGCTTCACAGGGCGCCGAAGGACTGAAGCTTTCTTT
>TRBJ2-3|many|TRBV7-2|-
CASSLGGARDTQYF
TGTGCCAGCAGCTTAGGGGGGGCTAGGGATACGCAGTATTTT
>TRBJ1-5|-|TRBV19|TRBD1
CAGGDRSNQPQHF
TGTGCCGGTGGGGACAGGAGCAATCAGCCCCAGCATTTT
>TRBJ2-3|many|TRBV7-9|-
CASSLVGGREGVTDTQYF
TGTGCCAGCAGCTTAGTGGGCGGCAGGGAAGGAGTCACAGATACGCAGTATTTT
>TRBJ2-3|many|TRBV7-8|-
CASSFSWDTQYF
TGTGCCAGCAGCTTCTCTTGGGATACGCAGTATTTT
>TRBJ2-1|many|TRBV7-8|-
CASSFPGEGEQFF
TGTGCCAGCAGCTTTCCAGGGGAAGGGGAGCAGTTCTTC
>TRBJ2-3|many|TRBV6-5|-
CASTLRRGQYTDTQYF
TGTGCCAGCACCCTCCGGCGGGGACAGTACACAGATACGCAGTATTTT
>TRBJ2-3|-|TRBV3-1|-
CASSPPPWDTQYF
TGTGCCAGCAGCCCTCCCCCGTGGGATACGCAGTATTTT
>TRBJ2-1|many|TRBV7-2|-
CASSLGAGLVEQFF
TGTGCCAGCAGCTTGGGTGCCGGTTTAGTGGAGCAGTTCTTC
>TRBJ2-3|many|TRBV7-6|-
CASSGAGTDTQYF
TGTGCCAGCTCAGGGGCGGGTACAGATACGCAGTATTTT
>TRBJ1-1|-|TRBV6-5|-
CASTWMLGNTEAFF
TGTGCCAGCACCTGGATGCTCGGGAACACTGAAGCTTTCTTT
>TRBJ1-5|few|TRBV2|-
CASSVSRDQPQHF
TGTGCCAGCAGTGTAAGCAGGGATCAGCCCCAGCATTTT
>TRBJ2-3|many|TRBV7-2|-
CASSLVRGPSSTDTQYF
TGTGCCAGCAGCTTAGTTAGGGGTCCGTCTAGCACAGATACGCAGTATTTT
>TRBJ1-5|-|TRBV2|-
CASSQGFGGYQPQHF
TGTGCCAGCAGCCAGGGGTTTGGGGGGTATCAGCCCCAGCATTTT
>TRBJ1-6|-|TRBV12-3/TRBV12-4|-
CASRWGLRPLHF
TGTGCCAGCAGGTGGGGGCTACGGCCCCTCCACTTT
>TRBJ2-5|many|TRBV2|TRBD1
CASPEAATGGGETQYF
TGTGCCAGCCCCGAAGCCGCGACAGGGGGCGGTGAGACCCAGTACTTC
>TRBJ2-7|many|TRBV7-2|-
CASSVGWSWYF
TGTGCCAGCAGCGTAGGGTGGAGCTGGTACTTC
>TRBJ1-1|-|TRBV4-2|-
CASSQDRLSNTEAFF
TGTGCCAGCAGCCAAGACCGTCTTTCGAACACTGAAGCTTTCTTT
>TRBJ1-1|-|TRBV20-1|-
CSASNTEAFF
TGCAGTGCGTCGAACACTGAAGCTTTCTTT